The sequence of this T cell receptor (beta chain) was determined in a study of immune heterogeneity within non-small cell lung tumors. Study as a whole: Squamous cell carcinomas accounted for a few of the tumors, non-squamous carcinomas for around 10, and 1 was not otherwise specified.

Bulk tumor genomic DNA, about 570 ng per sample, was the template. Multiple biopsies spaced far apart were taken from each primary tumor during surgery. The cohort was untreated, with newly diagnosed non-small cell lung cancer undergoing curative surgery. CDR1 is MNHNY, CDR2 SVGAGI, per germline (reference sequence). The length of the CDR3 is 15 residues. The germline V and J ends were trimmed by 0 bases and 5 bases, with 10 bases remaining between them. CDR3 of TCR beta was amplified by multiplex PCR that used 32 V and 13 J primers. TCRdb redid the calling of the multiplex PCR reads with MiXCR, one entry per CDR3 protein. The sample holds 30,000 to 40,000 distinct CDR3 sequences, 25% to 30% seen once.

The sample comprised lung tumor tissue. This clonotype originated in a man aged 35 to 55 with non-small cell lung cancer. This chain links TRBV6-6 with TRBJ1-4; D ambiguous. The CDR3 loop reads CASSYSKGRNEKLFF. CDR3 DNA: TGTGCCAGCAGTTACTCGAAAGGACGCAATGAAAAACTGTTTTTT.